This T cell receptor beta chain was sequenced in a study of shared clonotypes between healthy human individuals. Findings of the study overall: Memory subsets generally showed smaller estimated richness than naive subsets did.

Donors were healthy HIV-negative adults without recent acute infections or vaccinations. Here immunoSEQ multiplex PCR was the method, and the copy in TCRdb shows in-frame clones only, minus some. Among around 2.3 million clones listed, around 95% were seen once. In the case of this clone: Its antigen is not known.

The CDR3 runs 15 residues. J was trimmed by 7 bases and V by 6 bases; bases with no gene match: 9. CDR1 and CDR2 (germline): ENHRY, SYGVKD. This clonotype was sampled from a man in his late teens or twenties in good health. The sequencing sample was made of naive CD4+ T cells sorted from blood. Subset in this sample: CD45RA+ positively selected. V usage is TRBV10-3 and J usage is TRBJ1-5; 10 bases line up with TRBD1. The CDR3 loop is CAIREGQGTGQPQHF. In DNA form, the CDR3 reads TGTGCCATCAGGGAGGGACAGGGGACAGGGCAGCCCCAGCATTTT.